The 7 T cell receptor beta chains presented below share a single source sample, sequenced in a study of spatial heterogeneity in lung cancer. From the 5' RACE reads, TCRdb called clonotypes with MiXCR, one entry per CDR3 protein. The sample includes under 50,000 distinct CDR3 sequences, around 5.5% of them seen just once. The time point denotes: sample taken at primary tumor resection. Unsorted whole RNA from tumor, nontumor lung or frozen PBMC underwent sequencing. This specimen was PBMCs, taken at surgery. The receptors here all came from a female donor with early-stage non-small cell lung cancer.

Here the CDR3 DNA reads TGTGCCAGCAGCACTAGCGGGGGGCCCCCAGAGACCCAGTACTTC. It translates to CASSTSGGPPETQYF. The chain carries TRBV9 and TRBJ2-5; 12 nucleotides agree with TRBD2. The V gene's germline CDR1 is SGDLS and CDR2 YYNGEE. There are 15 residues in the CDR3. The V and J ends lost 4 bases and 4 bases, in that order; junction bases with no gene match: 5. The whole variable domain, remainder taken from reference TRBV9 and TRBJ2-5, is DSGVTQTPKHLITATGQRVTLRCSPRSGDLSVYWYQQSLDQGLQFLIQYYNGEERAKGNILERFSAQQFPDLHSELNLSSLELGDSALYFCASSTSGGPPETQYFGPGTRLLVL.

This clonotype was seen repeatedly, ten times or more. The V gene is TRBV2, the J gene TRBJ2-1; 11 nucleotides line up with TRBD2. The trim removed 5 bases at V and 8 bases at J, leaving 8 bases unmatched. Germline V gene lookup returns CDR1 SNHLY and CDR2 FYNNEI. This CDR3 spans 15 amino acids. CDR3 sequence (DNA): TGTGCCAGCAGTCAGACTAGCGGGGTCCTGGATGAGCAGTTCTTC. It specifies CASSQTSGVLDEQFF. The full variable domain, with the rest looked up from reference TRBV2 and TRBJ2-1, is EPEVTQTPSHQVTQMGQEVILRCVPISNHLYFYWYRQILGQKVEFLVSFYNNEISEKSEIFDDQFSVERPDGSNFTLKIRSTKLEDSAMYFCASSQTSGVLDEQFFGPGTRLTVL.

In this sample, this clonotype is medium-sized. This chain joins TRBV29-1 and TRBJ2-2; D is ambiguous. Trimming stripped 3 bases from V and 3 bases from J, with 8 bases between. The CDR3 runs 13 residues. From germline, CDR1 is SQVTM and CDR2 ANQGSEA. The DNA for the CDR3 is TGCAGCGTTGAGTTGCAGGACACCGGGGAGCTGTTTTTT. It yields the protein CSVELQDTGELFF.

Relative to its sample, this clonotype is medium-sized (0.01 to 0.1%). The V call is TRBV29-1, the J call TRBJ1-5; D uncertain. CDR1 and CDR2 from the germline V gene are SQVTM and ANQGSEA. The CDR3 totals 14 residues. Trimming cost V 4 bases and J 0 bases, with 10 bases left between them. CDR3 sequence (DNA): TGCAGCGTTGGGACCGCTGATAGCAATCAGCCCCAGCATTTT. It specifies CSVGTADSNQPQHF.

This clonotype appeared many times. The V and J genes are TRBV27 and TRBJ1-6, with 7 nucleotides matching TRBD1. Germline trimming cut 1 base from V and 5 bases from J; bases unmatched to any gene: 5. The V gene's germline CDR1 is MNHEY and CDR2 SMNVEV (reference sequence). This CDR3 region has 16 residues. The CDR3 loop is CASSLWAGGDNSPLHF. As DNA, the CDR3 is TGTGCCAGCAGTTTATGGGCAGGGGGTGATAATTCACCCCTCCACTTT.

This sequence joins TRBV12-3 or TRBV12-4 and TRBJ2-6; D remains ambiguous. This CDR3 has 15 amino acids. V lost 4 bases, J lost 1 base, and 8 bases lay in between. The CDR3, as DNA: TGTGCCAGCAGTTCAATGCCGTCTGGGGCCAACGTCCTGACTTTC. This gives the protein CASSSMPSGANVLTF.

This clonotype turned up a few times. The rearrangement uses TRBV3-1 and TRBJ2-1; 14 bases match TRBD2. CDR3 size: 16 residues. After removal of 0 bases from V and 6 bases from J, the junction contained 1 base not matched to a gene. Germline values: CDR1 LGHDT, CDR2 YNNKEL (reference sequence). Here the CDR3 reads CASSQDGTSGGNEQFF. In nucleotides, the CDR3 is TGTGCCAGCAGCCAAGATGGGACTAGCGGGGGCAATGAGCAGTTCTTC.